These 25 T cell receptor beta chains originate from one sample sequenced in a study of tumor-infiltrating lymphocytes in localized non-small cell lung cancer. The protocol was immunoSEQ multiplex PCR, while the TCRdb copy is restricted to in-frame clones and leaves out a portion. The data hold about 13,000 clones, with 75% to 85% observed a single time. Material for sequencing was lung tumor tissue. Receptors were obtained from a human donor with non-small cell lung cancer.

The rearrangement uses TRBV18 and TRBJ2-7; a possible D gene is TRBD1 (6 bases). This CDR3 spans 14 amino acids. Trimming removed 3 bases from V and 5 bases from J, with 14 bases in between. Germline CDR1 and CDR2: KGHSH and LQKENI. Here the CDR3 DNA reads TGTGCCAGCTCACCTACGGGACAAGCGGACGAGCAGTACTTC. Amino acid sequence: CASSPTGQADEQYF.

The chain couples TRBV6-1 to TRBJ2-7; D remains unclear. CDR1 and CDR2 (germline): MNHNS, SASEGT. This CDR3 is built from 12 residues. The ends were cut back, 4 bases at V and 2 bases at J, with 6 bases in the middle. The DNA of the CDR3 is TGTGCCAGCAGTGGTAGCCCCTACGAGCAGTACTTC. Amino acids: CASSGSPYEQYF.

This chain joins TRBV15 and TRBJ1-2; 11 nucleotides line up with TRBD1. The J segment lost 8 bases and the V segment lost 0 bases, leaving 8 bases of the junction unmatched. CDR1 is LNHNV and CDR2 is YYDKDF in the germline V gene (reference sequence). This CDR3 region has 16 residues. This CDR3 is CATSRDGTGTGGGYTF. The CDR3, as DNA: TGTGCCACCAGCAGAGATGGCACCGGGACAGGGGGAGGCTACACCTTC.

Concerning this clone itself: At one end the junction does not follow the germline gene, possibly because of a read error. The same CDR3 also results from other DNA sequences found in this sample. This chain connects TRBV19 to TRBJ2-7, with a weak D call TRBD2 (7 bases). The length of the CDR3 is 16 residues. Per the germline V gene, CDR1 is LNHDA and CDR2 is SQIVND (reference sequence). Written as DNA, the CDR3 is TGTGCCAGCAGTATTTCGGGGGGCTCCCCCTCTTACGAGCAGTACTTC. Translating it yields CASSISGGSPSYEQYF.

The chain employs TRBV23-1 and TRBJ2-5; D gene unclear. TRBV23-1 is recorded as an ORF, its role being uncertain. The CDR3 extends over 15 amino acids. Trimming cost V 0 bases and J 2 bases, with 10 bases left between them. CDR3 amino acids: CASSQSSQEQETQYF. As DNA, the CDR3 is TGCGCCAGCAGTCAATCCTCGCAGGAGCAAGAGACCCAGTACTTC.

Only a few counts were recorded for this clone. The chain uses TRBV6-5 and TRBJ2-3; possible D gene TRBD2, 7 bases. The CDR3 is 16 amino acids. V was shortened by 4 bases and J by 2 bases, with 16 bases between the two germline ends. Per germline, CDR1 MNHEY and CDR2 SVGAGI. The CDR3 region is CASSSFRGAFTDTQYF. The CDR3 bases are TGTGCCAGCAGTTCCTTCCGGGGGGCCTTCACAGATACGCAGTATTTT.

This chain joins TRBV19 and TRBJ2-2; 8 positions match TRBD2. V trimming: 4 bases; J trimming: 4 bases; junction bases outside the gene matches: 8. This CDR3 contains 16 residues. CDR1 LNHDA and CDR2 SQIVND come from the germline V gene (reference sequence). The CDR3, as DNA: TGTGCCAGTAGTACCACTAACGGGAGGGCCACCGGGGAGCTGTTTTTT. Translated: CASSTTNGRATGELFF.

This chain joins TRBV4-1 and TRBJ2-2; perhaps TRBD1 as D (5 bases). The CDR3 covers 14 residues. Germline V gives CDR1 MGHRA, CDR2 YSYEKL. The germline V and J ends were trimmed by 4 bases and 7 bases, with 13 bases remaining between them. CDR3 amino acids: CASSRGRVGGELFF. CDR3 DNA: TGCGCCAGCAGCCGTGGCAGGGTAGGCGGGGAGCTGTTTTTT.

The chain has TRBV7-2 and TRBJ2-7; D call uncertain. Trimming stripped 3 bases from V and 4 bases from J, with 7 bases between. CDR1 and CDR2 from the germline V gene are SGHTA and FQGNSA. There are 12 residues in the CDR3. The CDR3 here is CASSFDSYEQYF. The CDR3 nucleotides read TGTGCCAGCAGCTTTGACTCGTACGAGCAGTACTTC.

The chain couples TRBV5-6 to TRBJ2-1, with a tentative D call TRBD1 (5 bases). Trimming left V 2 bases short and J 2 bases short, with 8 bases between. The CDR3 spans 14 residues. Looked up from germline, CDR1 is SGHDT and CDR2 is YYEEEE. This CDR3 reads CASSFRAAYNEQFF. For the CDR3, the DNA is TGTGCCAGCAGCTTCAGGGCCGCCTACAATGAGCAGTTCTTC.

The gene calls are TRBV7-2 and TRBJ2-7; D may be TRBD2 (6 bases). The CDR3 has 14 residues. CDR1 SGHTA and CDR2 FQGNSA come from the germline V gene. V lost 5 bases, J lost 0 bases, and 11 bases lay in between. CDR3 loop: CASSPDYFSYEQYF. In DNA form, the CDR3 reads TGTGCCAGCAGCCCGGACTACTTCTCCTACGAGCAGTACTTC.

CDR3 in DNA: TGCAGCGTTGGGACAGGGTCAAGTCAGCCCCAGCATTTT. Amino acid sequence: CSVGTGSSQPQHF. This chain links TRBV29-1 with TRBJ1-5; 8 positions match TRBD1. This CDR3 has 13 residues. Germline V gives CDR1 SQVTM, CDR2 ANQGSEA. Losses at the gene ends were 4 bases for V and 6 bases for J; bases not matched to a gene: 5. Full variable domain (rest looked up from reference TRBV29-1 and TRBJ1-5): SAVISQKPSRDICQRGTSLTIQCQVDSQVTMMFWYRQQPGQSLTLIATANQGSEATYESGFVIDKFPISRPNLTFSTLTVSNMSPEDSSIYLCSVGTGSSQPQHFGDGTRLSIL.

The J gene is TRBJ1-1, the V gene TRBV14; the D gene is possibly TRBD1 (6 bases). The ends were cut back, 4 bases at V and 1 base at J, with 7 bases in the middle. The CDR3 totals 13 residues. Germline V gene sequence: CDR1 SGHDN, CDR2 FVKESK. Here the CDR3 DNA reads TGTGCCAGCAGCCTGGGACAGAACACTGAAGCTTTCTTT. Translation gives CASSLGQNTEAFF.

The genes are TRBV28 and TRBJ1-2; D gene ambiguous. Per the germline V gene, CDR1 is MDHEN and CDR2 is SYDVKM. This CDR3 comprises 11 residues. V was cut by 4 bases and J by 10 bases, with 10 bases left in between. This CDR3 reads CASSSTTSYTF. The CDR3 DNA follows: TGTGCCAGCAGTTCTACTACCTCCTACACCTTC.

The chain couples TRBV28 to TRBJ2-1; 10 nucleotides match TRBD2. CDR3 length: 15 residues. The V gene end was trimmed by 5 bases and the J gene end by 6 bases; junction bases not matched to a gene: 7. In germline, CDR1 is MDHEN, CDR2 SYDVKM. This chain's CDR3 is CASSPSGSGFNEQFF. The CDR3 DNA follows: TGTGCCAGCAGTCCTAGCGGGAGTGGGTTCAATGAGCAGTTCTTC.

V gene TRBV12-5 combines with J gene TRBJ1-2; D is perhaps TRBD1 (5 bases). V dropped 6 bases and J dropped 8 bases, with 13 bases sitting between them. CDR3 length: 12 amino acids. Germline loops: CDR1 LGHNT, CDR2 FRNRAP. The chain's CDR3 is CASGEGIRGYTF. Here the CDR3 DNA reads TGTGCTAGTGGGGAGGGGATTAGAGGCTACACCTTC.

The rearrangement links TRBV4-3 to TRBJ2-7; 10 bases are shared with TRBD1. With 6 bases clipped from V and 4 bases from J, the junction kept 6 bases outside the gene matches. Germline-derived CDR1 and CDR2 are LGHNA and YSLEER. The CDR3 is 14 residues long. In DNA, the CDR3 is TGCGCCAGCAGTATGGACAGGGGGTTTTACGAGCAGTACTTC. This codes for CASSMDRGFYEQYF.

The CDR3 sequence is CASSERGPPSNTEAFF. CDR3 nucleotides: TGTGCCAGCAGTGAAAGAGGCCCACCCTCGAACACTGAAGCTTTCTTT. This rearrangement joins TRBV2 to TRBJ1-1; D is ambiguous. The CDR3 contains 16 residues. Germline assignment: CDR1 SNHLY and CDR2 FYNNEI. V lost 2 bases, J lost 1 base, and 14 bases lay in between.

This clone was seen only a few times. The CDR3 DNA sequence: TGTGCCAGCAGAGGTGGACAGGGGAAATCCTATGGCTACACCTTC. This sequence encodes CASRGGQGKSYGYTF. This rearrangement joins TRBV5-4 to TRBJ1-2; 9 positions match TRBD1. Per the germline V gene, CDR1 is SGHNT and CDR2 is YYREEE (reference sequence). The CDR3 contains 15 residues. V gave up 5 bases and J gave up 4 bases; unmatched junction bases: 9.

The chain recombines TRBV19 with TRBJ2-7; 9 bases map to TRBD1. V gave up 7 bases and J gave up 7 bases; unmatched junction bases: 14. This CDR3 comprises 15 residues. Per the germline V gene, CDR1 is LNHDA and CDR2 is SQIVND (reference sequence). CDR3 amino acids: CASKNRDRVAGEQYF. CDR3 DNA: TGTGCCAGTAAGAACCGGGACAGGGTGGCCGGAGAGCAGTACTTC.

This chain uses TRBV11-2 with TRBJ2-7; D is perhaps TRBD1 (5 bases). Trimming pared 1 base from V and 2 bases from J, leaving 12 bases between. The CDR3 is made up of 15 amino acids. Per germline, CDR1 SGHAT and CDR2 FQNNGV. The CDR3 nucleotides read TGTGCCAGCAGCTTAGGTTCAGGCAGGGCCTACGAGCAGTACTTC. Residues: CASSLGSGRAYEQYF.

This chain uses TRBV7-2 with TRBJ2-5, with D perhaps matching TRBD1 (6 bases). The ends were cut back, 5 bases at V and 5 bases at J, with 15 bases in the middle. CDR3 length: 14 residues. Germline loops: CDR1 SGHTA, CDR2 FQGNSA. Here the CDR3 DNA reads TGTGCCAGCAGCCCGGACAGCCTCTGGGAGACCCAGTACTTC. It encodes CASSPDSLWETQYF.

This chain links TRBV7-2 with TRBJ2-2, with 10 bases matching TRBD1. V lost 5 bases, J lost 7 bases, and 7 bases stayed unmatched. The CDR3 consists of 15 residues. Germline assignment: CDR1 SGHTA and CDR2 FQGNSA. This CDR3 is CASSLGTGVVGELFF. The CDR3 nucleotides are TGTGCCAGCAGCCTTGGGACAGGGGTAGTCGGGGAGCTGTTTTTT.

The chain combines TRBV7-6 with TRBJ1-1; D might be TRBD1 (6 bases). The V gene lost 5 bases and the J gene lost 7 bases, with 11 bases spanning the gap. The CDR3 runs to 12 residues. The germline V gene has CDR1 SGHVS and CDR2 FNYEAQ. Here the CDR3 reads CASSQQGLEAFF. The DNA for the CDR3 is TGTGCCAGCAGCCAACAGGGCCTTGAAGCTTTCTTT.

The count of this clone is one. This chain links TRBV20-1 with TRBJ2-5; D ambiguous. V lost 6 bases to trimming and J lost 1 base, with 6 bases between them. Germline CDR1 is DFQATT and CDR2 is SNEGSKA (reference sequence). This CDR3 has 11 amino acids. The CDR3 DNA follows: TGCAGTGCCCAGTCCCAAGAGACCCAGTACTTC. It codes for CSAQSQETQYF.